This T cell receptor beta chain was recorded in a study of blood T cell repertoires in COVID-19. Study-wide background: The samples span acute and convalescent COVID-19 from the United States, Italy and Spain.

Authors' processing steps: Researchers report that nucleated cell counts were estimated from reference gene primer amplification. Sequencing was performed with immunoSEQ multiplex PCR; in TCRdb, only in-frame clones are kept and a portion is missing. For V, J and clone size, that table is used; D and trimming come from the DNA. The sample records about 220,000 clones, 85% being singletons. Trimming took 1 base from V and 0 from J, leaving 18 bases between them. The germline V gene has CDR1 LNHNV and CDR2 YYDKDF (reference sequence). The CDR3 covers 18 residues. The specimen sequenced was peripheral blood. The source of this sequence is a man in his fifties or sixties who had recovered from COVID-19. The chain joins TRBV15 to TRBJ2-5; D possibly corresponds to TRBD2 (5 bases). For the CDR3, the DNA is TGTGCCACCAGCAGAGTGACCACCGGACTCCCTTACCAAGAGACCCAGTACTTC. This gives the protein CATSRVTTGLPYQETQYF.